This is a list of T cell receptor beta chains from one sample in a study of technical replicates of blood from a few donors. Repertoires were generated with immunoSEQ multiplex PCR, while TCRdb's copy carries only in-frame clones and drops some. This table has 80,000 or so clones, about 97% appearing once. Source material: T cells isolated from PBMCs. The source is a human donor in good health. Each CDR3 is given with its conserved first and last residue. D genes are given only for firm matches. For some rows the clone size is stated as once, few or many, or as a class when expanded; others skip it.

size	V	D	J	CDR3	DNA
.	TRBV9	TRBD1	TRBJ1-4	CASSGGRGTVSTNEKLFF	TGTGCCAGCAGCGGAGGACGGGGGACAGTCAGTACTAATGAAAAACTGTTTTTT
.	TRBV5-8	TRBD1	TRBJ2-1	CAIDRASYNEQFF	TGTGCCATAGACAGGGCCTCCTACAATGAGCAGTTCTTC
.	TRBV6-6	.	TRBJ1-2	CASSYSKQVPHGYTF	TGTGCCAGCAGTTACTCGAAACAGGTTCCCCATGGCTACACCTTC
few	TRBV4-2	.	TRBJ1-1	CASSRENWAGGNEAFF	TGTGCCAGCAGCCGTGAAAATTGGGCAGGTGGAAATGAAGCTTTCTTT
.	TRBV5-1	.	TRBJ1-1	CASSFGLAFDGTEAFF	TGCGCCAGCAGCTTCGGTTTAGCGTTTGATGGCACTGAAGCTTTCTTT
.	TRBV28	.	TRBJ1-2	CASRPTGPGYTF	TGTGCCAGCAGACCTACAGGGCCCGGCTACACCTTC
.	TRBV29-1	TRBD1	TRBJ2-2	CSVAPGTAGELFF	TGCAGCGTCGCTCCCGGGACAGCAGGGGAGCTGTTTTTT
.	TRBV11-2	.	TRBJ1-1	CASSLDWGGEAFF	TGTGCCAGCAGCTTAGATTGGGGGGGCGAAGCTTTCTTT
.	TRBV13	TRBD2	TRBJ2-5	CASSLASGVRETQYF	TGTGCCAGCAGCTTAGCTAGCGGGGTTCGAGAGACCCAGTACTTC
.	TRBV2	.	TRBJ2-2	CASSNTRGAGGLAGELFF	TGTGCCAGCAGCAACACAAGGGGGGCCGGGGGGTTAGCCGGGGAGCTGTTTTTT
.	TRBV5-1	TRBD1	TRBJ2-3	CASSGQGDTDTQYF	TGCGCCAGCAGTGGACAGGGGGACACAGATACGCAGTATTTT
.	TRBV5-1	.	TRBJ1-1	CASSAMQDTEAFF	TGCGCCAGCAGCGCAATGCAGGATACTGAAGCTTTCTTT
.	TRBV27	TRBD2	TRBJ2-4	CASSGRGRNIQYF	TGTGCCAGCAGTGGGAGGGGACGAAACATTCAGTACTTC
.	TRBV7-9	TRBD1	TRBJ2-3	CASSFSGQGPDTQYF	TGTGCCAGCAGCTTTTCGGGACAGGGTCCAGATACGCAGTATTTT
.	TRBV11-1	TRBD1	TRBJ1-1	CASSLEGTGGTEAFF	TGTGCCAGCAGCTTAGAAGGGACAGGGGGCACTGAAGCTTTCTTT
.	TRBV28	TRBD2	TRBJ2-4	CASRSGLAEKNIQYF	TGTGCCAGCAGATCGGGACTAGCGGAGAAAAACATTCAGTACTTC
.	TRBV29-1	TRBD2	TRBJ2-3	CSARTPSGSPYTQYF	TGCAGCGCCCGCACGCCTAGCGGGAGCCCCTATACGCAGTATTTT
once	TRBV2	TRBD2	TRBJ2-7	CASSEAGGRNAQYF	TGTGCCAGCAGTGAGGCGGGGGGCCGGAATGCGCAGTACTTC
.	TRBV7-9	.	TRBJ1-1	CASSLYRARDTEAFF	TGTGCCAGCAGCTTATACAGGGCAAGGGACACTGAAGCTTTCTTT
.	TRBV7-2	TRBD1	TRBJ1-1	CASSHWTGSTEAFF	TGTGCCAGCAGCCATTGGACAGGGTCCACTGAAGCTTTCTTT
.	TRBV7-9	TRBD2	TRBJ2-1	CASRDLPGGLGDEQFF	TGTGCCAGCAGGGATTTGCCGGGAGGGCTTGGGGATGAGCAGTTCTTC